The present T cell receptor (beta chain) was sequenced within a study of blood T cell repertoires in COVID-19. Study in general: Italy, Spain and the United States were the sources of the convalescent and acute COVID-19 samples.

V was clipped by 1 base and J by 2 bases, with 7 bases between them. Per the germline V gene, CDR1 is KGHDR and CDR2 is SFDVKD. The CDR3 has 14 amino acids. Some clones are missing from TCRdb's copy, which holds only in-frame ones; the method was immunoSEQ multiplex PCR. The sample shows 98,000 or so clones, over 80% of them seen only once. V gene TRBV24-1 combines with J gene TRBJ1-2; D possibly corresponds to TRBD1 (6 bases). The receptor was isolated from a man aged 50-60 years with acute or convalescent COVID-19. Sample: peripheral blood. The CDR3 bases are TGTGCCACCAGTGATTTAGGACAGAACTATGGCTACACCTTC. It specifies CATSDLGQNYGYTF.